The clone carrying this T cell receptor beta chain occurred a few times. Its matching antigen is unknown. The data were obtained in a study of response to subunit inactivated influenza vaccine. General observations from the study: The authors suggested that few new T cells are recruited per seasonal influenza vaccination.

MiXCR, applied by TCRdb to the RT-PCR reads, yields one record per CDR3 protein. In the table there are hundreds of thousands of distinct CDR3 sequences, about 7.6% of which are singletons. The CDR3 is made up of 16 amino acids. Germline CDR1 and CDR2: LGHNA and YNFKEQ. V was cut by 0 bases and J by 4 bases, with 16 bases left in between. The sequenced sample was PBMCs from blood, obtained around 2 years after vaccination. The clonotype comes from a man aged 50 to 69 who received an inactivated influenza vaccine. The chain has TRBV4-2 and TRBJ2-7, with D possibly being TRBD2 (7 bases). For the CDR3, the DNA is TGTGCCAGCAGCCAAGACAGGTCGGGGGGCTTTTACGAGCAGTACTTC. It codes for CASSQDRSGGFYEQYF.